Listed below are T cell receptor beta chains from one sample, sequenced in a study of blood T cell repertoires in COVID-19. TCRdb keeps only in-frame clones here, not all; method: immunoSEQ multiplex PCR. Of fewer than 300,000 clones listed, roughly nine tenths are singletons. The sample taken for sequencing was peripheral blood. The receptors were gathered from a woman in her 30s with COVID-19, enrolled during active disease. CDR3s include the opening cysteine and the closing phenylalanine or tryptophan. The D gene is left open where the match is weak. Not all rows give a size; the values are once, few, many and, for expanded clones, a class.

d_gene,abundance,v_gene,j_gene,CDR3nt,CDR3aa
TRBD2,-,TRBV2,TRBJ2-3,TGTGCCAGCACCCGGGGGGGATACACAGATACGCAGTATTTT,CASTRGGYTDTQYF
TRBD1,-,TRBV5-1,TRBJ2-2,TGCGCCAGCAGCGCGTCTACGACAGGGAACGGGGAGCTGTTTTTT,CASSASTTGNGELFF
-,-,TRBV5-5,TRBJ1-5,TGTGCCAGCAGCCCACAGGGTGAGGATCAGCCCCAGCATTTT,CASSPQGEDQPQHF
TRBD1,once,TRBV28,TRBJ1-5,TGTGCCAGCAGTATGGGACAGGGTTATTACAATCAGCCCCAGCATTTT,CASSMGQGYYNQPQHF
TRBD1,-,TRBV14,TRBJ1-2,TGTGCCAGCAGCCAGGACAGGGTACAAGGCTACACCTTC,CASSQDRVQGYTF
-,once,TRBV7-8,TRBJ1-5,TGTGCCAGCAGCTTATCTTCAGGGCAGCGCAATCAGCCCCAGCATTTT,CASSLSSGQRNQPQHF
TRBD1,-,TRBV19,TRBJ1-5,TGTGCCAGTAGTTTAAGGGGGCGCGAGCAGCCCCAGCATTTT,CASSLRGREQPQHF
TRBD1,-,TRBV27,TRBJ1-2,TGTGCCAGCAGTTTAGGGACAGGGACCAGCTATGGCTACACCTTC,CASSLGTGTSYGYTF
TRBD2,-,TRBV30,TRBJ2-7,TGTGCCTGGAAGTCTAGCGGGGCCTACGAGCAGTACTTC,CAWKSSGAYEQYF
TRBD1,few,TRBV19,TRBJ1-5,TGTGCCAGTAGTGAGACAGGGGGCAATCAGCCCCAGCATTTT,CASSETGGNQPQHF
-,-,TRBV27,TRBJ1-4,TGTGCCAGCAGTTCAACCCAGGGAGGAAAAGAAAAACTGTTTTTT,CASSSTQGGKEKLFF
-,once,TRBV10-3,TRBJ1-5,TGTGCCATCAGTGATTGGTCAGGGGAGAATCAGCCCCAGCATTTT,CAISDWSGENQPQHF
-,-,TRBV7-9,TRBJ2-2,TGTGCCAGCAGCTATGGACAGACCGGGGAGCTGTTTTTT,CASSYGQTGELFF
-,many,TRBV12-3/TRBV12-4,TRBJ2-5,TGTGCCAGCAGCCCCCCAGGGGGGGAGACCCAGTACTTC,CASSPPGGETQYF
-,-,TRBV29-1,TRBJ1-4,TGCAGCGTTGAAGGGGGCGCGTTACCTGAAAAACTGTTTTTT,CSVEGGALPEKLFF
-,-,TRBV28,TRBJ1-3,TGTGCCAGCAGTTTTCTTTCCGGACAGCCCTCTGGAAACACCATATATTTT,CASSFLSGQPSGNTIYF
TRBD2,-,TRBV2,TRBJ2-7,TGTGCCAGCAGACAGGGACTAGCGGGAAGCTCCTACGAGCAGTACTTC,CASRQGLAGSSYEQYF
TRBD1,-,TRBV7-9,TRBJ1-2,TGTGCCAGCAGCTCTTGGACAGGGGGCAACTACACCTTC,CASSSWTGGNYTF
TRBD1,-,TRBV7-9,TRBJ2-1,TGTGCCAGCAGATCCGCCGGGACAGGGCTCTACAATGAGCAGTTCTTC,CASRSAGTGLYNEQFF
TRBD1,-,TRBV19,TRBJ2-7,TGTGCCAGTAGTCGGGACAGGGAGAACTCCTACGAGCAGTACTTC,CASSRDRENSYEQYF
TRBD1,-,TRBV7-8,TRBJ2-2,TGTGCCAGCAGCTCCTGGACAGGGGACACCGGGGAGCTGTTTTTT,CASSSWTGDTGELFF
TRBD2,-,TRBV5-4,TRBJ2-7,TGTGCCAGCAGCCCCGGGATAGCGGGAGGCCACGAGCAGTACTTC,CASSPGIAGGHEQYF
-,-,TRBV9,TRBJ1-1,TGTGCCAGCAGCGTGACAGCGACGAACACTGAAGCTTTCTTT,CASSVTATNTEAFF
-,-,TRBV29-1,TRBJ1-4,TGCAGCGTTGCGGAGGGAAATGAAAAACTGTTTTTT,CSVAEGNEKLFF
TRBD1,-,TRBV2,TRBJ1-1,TGTGCCAGCAGCGGACAGGGCAACACTGAAGCTTTCTTT,CASSGQGNTEAFF
-,-,TRBV19,TRBJ1-5,TGTGCCAGTAGTACCCAAGCAGGCCAGCCCCAGCATTTT,CASSTQAGQPQHF
-,-,TRBV2,TRBJ1-1,TGTGCCAGCCTTAAACAGGCCGGGAACACTGAAGCTTTCTTT,CASLKQAGNTEAFF
TRBD1,-,TRBV7-8,TRBJ1-4,TGTGCCAGCAGCTCCGGACAGGGAAACGAAAAACTGTTTTTT,CASSSGQGNEKLFF
TRBD1,-,TRBV19,TRBJ2-7,TGTGCCAGTAGTATGCCCGGGACAGGGTCCTACGAGCAGTACTTC,CASSMPGTGSYEQYF
TRBD2,-,TRBV27,TRBJ2-7,TGTGCCAGCTCCGACACTAGCGGGGGGACATCCTACGAGCAGTACTTC,CASSDTSGGTSYEQYF
-,-,TRBV19,TRBJ1-3,TGTGCCAGTAGACAGGTCCCCGGAAACACCATATATTTT,CASRQVPGNTIYF
-,-,TRBV2,TRBJ2-7,TGTGCCAGCAGTACTCAGGGTTGGGAGCAGTACTTC,CASSTQGWEQYF
TRBD2,once,TRBV7-3,TRBJ2-5,TGTGCCAGCAGCTTAACGGGACTAGCGTCAGAGACCCAGTACTTC,CASSLTGLASETQYF
TRBD2,-,TRBV29-1,TRBJ2-1,TGCAGCGTTGGCCAGCGGGACTGGAATGAGCAGTTCTTC,CSVGQRDWNEQFF
TRBD1,-,TRBV27,TRBJ2-7,TGTGCCAGCAGTTTATGGCTTCAGGACAGGGAATCCTACGAGCAGTACTTC,CASSLWLQDRESYEQYF
-,-,TRBV20-1,TRBJ1-3,TGCAGTGCTAGTCGTCAGGGAAACACCATATATTTT,CSASRQGNTIYF
TRBD1,-,TRBV19,TRBJ1-2,TGTGCCAGTAGTCAAGGACAGGCCGCCTATGGCTACACCTTC,CASSQGQAAYGYTF
TRBD1,-,TRBV30,TRBJ1-2,TGTGCCTGGAGCCTCCTGACAGGGCGAGGCTACACCTTC,CAWSLLTGRGYTF
-,-,TRBV7-2,TRBJ2-7,TGTGCCAGCAGCTTAGTCGGCGGGTACGATTCCTACGAGCAGTACTTC,CASSLVGGYDSYEQYF
TRBD1,-,TRBV5-1,TRBJ2-7,TGCGCCAGCAGCCCCGGGACAGGGTGGGCGAGTGAGCAGTACTTC,CASSPGTGWASEQYF
TRBD2,-,TRBV7-8,TRBJ2-7,TGTGCCAGCAGCCTGGGCGGGAGGGGGTACGAGCAGTACTTC,CASSLGGRGYEQYF
-,-,TRBV9,TRBJ2-1,TGTGCCAGCAGCGTAGGAAGCTTAGCCGACAATGAGCAGTTCTTC,CASSVGSLADNEQFF
-,-,TRBV28,TRBJ1-5,TGTGCCAGCAGTGTACAGGGTATTAGCAATCAGCCCCAGCATTTT,CASSVQGISNQPQHF
TRBD2,-,TRBV5-1,TRBJ2-1,TGCGCCAGCAGCAGTTCGCGACTAGCGGGATACAATGAGCAGTTCTTC,CASSSSRLAGYNEQFF
-,-,TRBV10-3,TRBJ2-5,TGTGCCATCAGTGAAAGGACAGTCGCCGAGACCCAGTACTTC,CAISERTVAETQYF
-,-,TRBV5-8,TRBJ2-1,TGTGCCAGCAGCTTGGATCGGCACAGGGGGGGTAATGAGCAGTTCTTC,CASSLDRHRGGNEQFF